The rows below give T cell receptor beta chains drawn from one sample of a study of CD8 T cells in ankylosing spondylitis. TCRdb processed the 5' RACE reads anew with MiXCR; each CDR3 protein has one entry. The table shows roughly 440,000 distinct CDR3 sequences, with 17% occurring only once. The source material was blood, either unsorted or a sorted T cell fraction (not recorded which). All receptors derive from a male donor with ankylosing spondylitis. Both conserved end residues are part of each CDR3. The D gene is left open where the match is weak. Not every row has a clone size; where given, it reads once, few, many or a size class.

clone size	V gene	J gene	D gene	CDR3 protein	CDR3 DNA
-	TRBV4-3	TRBJ1-6	-	CASSLDLTTIASPLHF	TGCGCCAGCAGCCTAGACCTGACAACTATAGCTTCACCCCTCCACTTT
many	TRBV20-1	TRBJ1-1	-	CSAMRTEAFF	TGCAGTGCTATGCGCACTGAAGCTTTCTTT
few	TRBV4-1	TRBJ2-7	TRBD1	CASSLGDRPTYEQYF	TGCGCCAGCAGCCTAGGGGACAGGCCAACCTACGAGCAGTACTTC
once	TRBV5-4	TRBJ1-2	-	CASSPPRPSGGYGYTF	TGTGCCAGCAGCCCCCCGCGCCCATCCGGGGGCTATGGCTACACCTTC
-	TRBV5-1	TRBJ1-2	TRBD1	CASSPRATGSFDGYTF	TGCGCCAGCAGCCCCCGTGCGACAGGGAGCTTTGATGGCTACACCTTC
few	TRBV9	TRBJ2-1	-	CASSVDTRNEQFF	TGTGCCAGCAGCGTAGATACCCGAAATGAGCAGTTCTTC
-	TRBV7-6	TRBJ2-1	-	CASSSLSGFNEQFF	TGTGCCAGCAGCTCCCTCTCGGGGTTCAATGAGCAGTTCTTC
-	TRBV5-4	TRBJ2-3	-	CASSLQSRTDTQYF	TGTGCCAGCAGCTTACAGAGTAGAACAGATACGCAGTATTTT
-	TRBV14	TRBJ2-2	-	CASSQARYTGELFF	TGTGCCAGCAGCCAAGCGAGGTATACCGGGGAGCTGTTTTTT
many	TRBV7-6	TRBJ2-3	-	CASSHRLETDTQYF	TGTGCCAGCAGCCACCGACTAGAAACAGATACGCAGTATTTT
-	TRBV20-1	TRBJ2-7	-	CSASGQIYEQYF	TGCAGTGCTTCGGGACAAATCTACGAGCAGTACTTC
few	TRBV5-6	TRBJ2-1	-	CASSFGSLAARNEQFF	TGTGCCAGCAGCTTTGGGTCGCTAGCCGCCCGTAATGAGCAGTTCTTC
-	TRBV6-1	TRBJ1-2	TRBD1	CASSEWGQGPYGYTF	TGTGCCAGCAGTGAATGGGGACAGGGGCCCTATGGCTACACCTTC
-	TRBV7-2	TRBJ2-5	TRBD2	CASSPAGLAGLGYF	TGTGCCAGCAGCCCCGCGGGACTAGCGGGACTGGGGTACTTC
few	TRBV4-2	TRBJ2-7	-	CASSQETSRGEQYF	TGTGCCAGCAGCCAAGAAACTAGCCGTGGCGAGCAGTACTTC
few	TRBV5-1	TRBJ1-2	TRBD1	CASSGTSTGRYGYTF	TGCGCCAGCAGCGGAACCTCGACAGGGCGGTACGGCTACACCTTC
-	TRBV7-2	TRBJ2-1	-	CASRAATRGEQFF	TGTGCCAGCAGGGCCGCCACGAGGGGTGAGCAGTTCTTC
-	TRBV20-1	TRBJ2-7	-	CSARDPRRPYEQYF	TGCAGTGCTAGAGATCCACGGAGACCCTACGAGCAGTACTTC
-	TRBV4-2	TRBJ2-2	TRBD2	CASSRPGLAGEGTGELFF	TGTGCCAGCAGCCGGCCGGGACTAGCGGGAGAGGGCACCGGGGAGCTGTTTTTT
-	TRBV5-1	TRBJ1-3	-	CASSFQGPSSGNTIYF	TGCGCCAGCAGCTTTCAGGGACCGAGCTCTGGAAACACCATATATTTT
many	TRBV10-3	TRBJ2-1	-	CAISDQGRKSEQFF	TGTGCCATCAGTGATCAGGGGCGGAAGAGTGAGCAGTTCTTC
-	TRBV7-9	TRBJ1-2	-	CASSGELRQRPNYGYTF	TGTGCCAGCAGCGGCGAGCTGCGACAAAGACCTAACTATGGCTACACCTTC
few	TRBV3-1	TRBJ2-1	-	CASRHLGGAYNEQFF	TGTGCCAGCAGGCACCTGGGGGGCGCCTACAATGAGCAGTTCTTC
-	TRBV7-9	TRBJ1-4	-	CASRGGQGNEKLFF	TGTGCCAGCAGGGGGGGGCAGGGAAATGAAAAACTGTTTTTT
-	TRBV11-2	TRBJ2-2	TRBD2	CASNNDLGGTTGELFF	TGTGCCAGCAACAATGACCTCGGGGGGACCACCGGGGAGCTGTTTTTT
few	TRBV29-1	TRBJ2-7	-	CSVVGSHEQYF	TGCAGCGTTGTAGGCAGCCACGAGCAGTACTTC
-	TRBV28	TRBJ2-7	-	CASSLRQIGEQYF	TGTGCCAGCAGTTTAAGACAGATTGGGGAGCAGTACTTC
-	TRBV7-9	TRBJ2-3	TRBD1	CASSHGQGVGTDTQYF	TGTGCCAGCAGCCATGGACAGGGCGTCGGCACAGATACGCAGTATTTT
-	TRBV5-1	TRBJ2-5	TRBD1	CASSRGPEETQYF	TGCGCCAGCAGCAGGGGGCCAGAGGAGACCCAGTACTTC
many	TRBV12-3/TRBV12-4	TRBJ1-3	-	CASSLPFTVSSGNTIYF	TGTGCCAGCAGTTTACCCTTTACCGTCTCCTCTGGAAACACCATATATTTT
few	TRBV18	TRBJ2-3	-	CASSPSSPPAETDTQYF	TGTGCCAGCTCACCAAGTTCCCCTCCAGCGGAGACAGATACGCAGTATTTT
few	TRBV20-1	TRBJ1-1	-	CSASPWGTNTEAFF	TGCAGTGCTAGCCCCTGGGGCACGAACACTGAAGCTTTCTTT
-	TRBV5-1	TRBJ1-1	-	CASSFGTAAEAFF	TGCGCCAGCAGCTTTGGTACAGCAGCCGAAGCTTTCTTT
few	TRBV20-1	TRBJ2-1	TRBD2	CSAMTSGGYNEQFF	TGCAGTGCAATGACTAGCGGGGGTTACAATGAGCAGTTCTTC
many	TRBV12-3/TRBV12-4	TRBJ2-1	-	CASRTMGYNEQFF	TGTGCCAGCCGGACTATGGGGTACAATGAGCAGTTCTTC
-	TRBV11-3	TRBJ2-3	-	CASSGGGGTDTQYF	TGTGCCAGCAGCGGAGGGGGCGGCACAGATACGCAGTATTTT
-	TRBV12-3/TRBV12-4	TRBJ2-7	TRBD2	CASSPSGGKTYEQYF	TGTGCCAGCAGCCCCTCGGGGGGAAAGACCTACGAGCAGTACTTC
few	TRBV24-1	TRBJ2-1	TRBD1	CATSDTGTVSEQFF	TGTGCCACCAGTGATACGGGGACAGTATCTGAGCAGTTCTTC
-	TRBV20-1	TRBJ2-5	-	CSATPGEETQYF	TGCAGTGCTACCCCCGGGGAAGAGACCCAGTACTTC
-	TRBV5-5	TRBJ1-1	-	CASSLGLGSTEAFF	TGTGCCAGCAGCTTGGGTCTGGGATCCACTGAAGCTTTCTTT
-	TRBV2	TRBJ1-1	TRBD1	CASSDRTGRTEAFF	TGTGCCAGCAGTGACCGGACAGGTAGGACTGAAGCTTTCTTT
-	TRBV7-9	TRBJ1-1	-	CASSQNGSPEAFF	TGTGCCAGCAGCCAGAACGGCAGCCCTGAAGCTTTCTTT
-	TRBV28	TRBJ2-5	-	CASSLWEGETQYF	TGTGCCAGCAGTTTATGGGAGGGAGAGACCCAGTACTTC